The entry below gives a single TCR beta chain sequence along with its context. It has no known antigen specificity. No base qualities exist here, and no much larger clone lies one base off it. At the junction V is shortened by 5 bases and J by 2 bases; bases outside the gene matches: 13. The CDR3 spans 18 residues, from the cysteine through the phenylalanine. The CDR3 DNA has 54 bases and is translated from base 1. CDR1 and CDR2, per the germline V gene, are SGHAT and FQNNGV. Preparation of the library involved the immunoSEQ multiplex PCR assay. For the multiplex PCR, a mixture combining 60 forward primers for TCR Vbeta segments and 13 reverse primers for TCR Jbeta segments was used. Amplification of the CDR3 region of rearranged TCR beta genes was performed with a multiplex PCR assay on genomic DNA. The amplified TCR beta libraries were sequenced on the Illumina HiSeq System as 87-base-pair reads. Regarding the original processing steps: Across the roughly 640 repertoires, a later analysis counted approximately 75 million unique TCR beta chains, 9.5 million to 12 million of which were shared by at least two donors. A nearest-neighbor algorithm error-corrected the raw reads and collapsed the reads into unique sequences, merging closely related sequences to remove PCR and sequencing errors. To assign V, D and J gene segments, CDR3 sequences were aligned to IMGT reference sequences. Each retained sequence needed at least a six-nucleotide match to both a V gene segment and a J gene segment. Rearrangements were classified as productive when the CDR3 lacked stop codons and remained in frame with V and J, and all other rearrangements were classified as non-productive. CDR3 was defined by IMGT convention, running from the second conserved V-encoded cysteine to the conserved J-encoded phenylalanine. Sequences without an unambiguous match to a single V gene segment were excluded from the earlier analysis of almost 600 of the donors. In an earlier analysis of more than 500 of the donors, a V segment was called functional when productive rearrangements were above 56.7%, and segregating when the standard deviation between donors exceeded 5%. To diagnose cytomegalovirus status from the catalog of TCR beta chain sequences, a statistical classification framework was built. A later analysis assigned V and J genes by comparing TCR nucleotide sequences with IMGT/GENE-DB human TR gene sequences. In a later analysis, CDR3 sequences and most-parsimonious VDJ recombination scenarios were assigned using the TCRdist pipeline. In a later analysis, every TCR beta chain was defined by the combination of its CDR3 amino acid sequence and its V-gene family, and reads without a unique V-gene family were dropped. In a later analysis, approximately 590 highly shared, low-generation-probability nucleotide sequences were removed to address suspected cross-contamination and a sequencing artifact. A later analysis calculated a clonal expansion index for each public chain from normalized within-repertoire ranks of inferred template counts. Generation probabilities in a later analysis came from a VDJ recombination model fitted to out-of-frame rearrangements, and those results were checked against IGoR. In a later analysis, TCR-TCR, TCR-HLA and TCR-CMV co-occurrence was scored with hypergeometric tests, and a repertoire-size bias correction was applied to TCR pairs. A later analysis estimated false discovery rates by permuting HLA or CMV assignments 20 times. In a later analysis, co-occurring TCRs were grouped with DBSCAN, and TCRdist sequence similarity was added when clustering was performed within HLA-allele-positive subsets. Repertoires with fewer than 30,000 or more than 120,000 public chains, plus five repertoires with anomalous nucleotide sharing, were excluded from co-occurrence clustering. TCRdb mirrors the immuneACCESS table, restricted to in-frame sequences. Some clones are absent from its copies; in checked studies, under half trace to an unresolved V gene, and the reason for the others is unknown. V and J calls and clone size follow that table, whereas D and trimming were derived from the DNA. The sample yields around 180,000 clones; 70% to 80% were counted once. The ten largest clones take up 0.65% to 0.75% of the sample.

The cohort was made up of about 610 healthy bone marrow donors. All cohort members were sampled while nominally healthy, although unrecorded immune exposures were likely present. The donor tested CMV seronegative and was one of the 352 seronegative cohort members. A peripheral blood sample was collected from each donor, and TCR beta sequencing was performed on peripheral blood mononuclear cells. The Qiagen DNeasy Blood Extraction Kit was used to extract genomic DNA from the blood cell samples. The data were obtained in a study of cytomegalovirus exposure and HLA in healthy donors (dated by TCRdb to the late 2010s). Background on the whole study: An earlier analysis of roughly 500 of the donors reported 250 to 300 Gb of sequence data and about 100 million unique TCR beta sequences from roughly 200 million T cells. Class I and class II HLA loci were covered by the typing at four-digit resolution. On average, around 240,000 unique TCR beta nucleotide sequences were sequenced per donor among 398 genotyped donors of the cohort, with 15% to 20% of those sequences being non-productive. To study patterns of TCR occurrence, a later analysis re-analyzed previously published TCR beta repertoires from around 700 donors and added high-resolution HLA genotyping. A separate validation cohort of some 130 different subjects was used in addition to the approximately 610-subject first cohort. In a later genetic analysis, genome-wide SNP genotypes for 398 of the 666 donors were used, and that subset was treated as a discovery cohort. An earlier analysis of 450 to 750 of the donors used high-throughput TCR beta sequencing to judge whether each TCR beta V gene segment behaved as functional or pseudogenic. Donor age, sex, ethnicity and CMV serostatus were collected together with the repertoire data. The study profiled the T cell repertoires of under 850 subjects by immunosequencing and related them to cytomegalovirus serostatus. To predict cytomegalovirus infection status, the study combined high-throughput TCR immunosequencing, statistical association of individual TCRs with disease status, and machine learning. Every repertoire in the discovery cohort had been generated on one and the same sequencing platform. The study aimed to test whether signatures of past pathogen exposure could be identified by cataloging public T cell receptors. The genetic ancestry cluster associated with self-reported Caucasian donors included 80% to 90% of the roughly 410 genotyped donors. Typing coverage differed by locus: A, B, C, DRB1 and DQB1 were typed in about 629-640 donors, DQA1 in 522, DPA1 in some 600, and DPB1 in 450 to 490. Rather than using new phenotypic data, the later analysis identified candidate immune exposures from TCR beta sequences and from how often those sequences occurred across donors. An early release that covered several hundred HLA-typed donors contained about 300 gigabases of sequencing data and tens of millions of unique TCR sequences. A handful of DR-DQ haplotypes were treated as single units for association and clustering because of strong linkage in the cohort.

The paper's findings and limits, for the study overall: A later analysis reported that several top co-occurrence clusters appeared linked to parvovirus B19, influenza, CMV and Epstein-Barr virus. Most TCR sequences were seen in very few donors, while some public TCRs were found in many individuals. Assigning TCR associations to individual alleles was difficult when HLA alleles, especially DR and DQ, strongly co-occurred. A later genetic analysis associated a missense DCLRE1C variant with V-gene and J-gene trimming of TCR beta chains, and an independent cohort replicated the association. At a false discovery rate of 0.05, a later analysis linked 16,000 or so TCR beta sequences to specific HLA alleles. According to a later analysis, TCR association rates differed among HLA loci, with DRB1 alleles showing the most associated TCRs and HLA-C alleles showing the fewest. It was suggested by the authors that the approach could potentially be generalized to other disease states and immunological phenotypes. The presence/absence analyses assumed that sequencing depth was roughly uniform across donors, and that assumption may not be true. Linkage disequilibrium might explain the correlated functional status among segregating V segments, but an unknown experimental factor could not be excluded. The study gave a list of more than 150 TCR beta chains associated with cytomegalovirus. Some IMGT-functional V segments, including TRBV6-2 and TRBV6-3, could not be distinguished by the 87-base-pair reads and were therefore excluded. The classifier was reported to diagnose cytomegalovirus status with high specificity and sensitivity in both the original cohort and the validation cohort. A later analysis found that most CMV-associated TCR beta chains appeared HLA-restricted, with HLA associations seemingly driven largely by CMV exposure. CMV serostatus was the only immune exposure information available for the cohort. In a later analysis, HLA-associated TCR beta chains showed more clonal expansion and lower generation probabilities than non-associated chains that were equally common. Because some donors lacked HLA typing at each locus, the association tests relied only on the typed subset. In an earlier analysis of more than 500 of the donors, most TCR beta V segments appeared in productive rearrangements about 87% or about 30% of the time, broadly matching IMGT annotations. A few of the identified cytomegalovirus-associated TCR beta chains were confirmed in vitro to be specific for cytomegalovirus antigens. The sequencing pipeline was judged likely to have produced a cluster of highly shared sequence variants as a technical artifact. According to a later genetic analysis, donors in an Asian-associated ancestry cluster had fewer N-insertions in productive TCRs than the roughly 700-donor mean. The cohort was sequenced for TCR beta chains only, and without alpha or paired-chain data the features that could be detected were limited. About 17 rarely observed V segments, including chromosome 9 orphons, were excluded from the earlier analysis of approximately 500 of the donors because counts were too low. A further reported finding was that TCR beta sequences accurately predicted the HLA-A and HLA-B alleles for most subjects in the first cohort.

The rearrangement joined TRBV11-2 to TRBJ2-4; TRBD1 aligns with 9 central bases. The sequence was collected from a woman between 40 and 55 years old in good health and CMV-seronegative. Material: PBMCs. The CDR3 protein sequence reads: CASSLPPGQGRTKNIQYF. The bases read TGTGCCAGCAGCCTCCCCCCGGGACAGGGCCGGACCAAAAACATTCAGTACTTC. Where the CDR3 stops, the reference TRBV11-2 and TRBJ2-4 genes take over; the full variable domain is EAGVAQSPRYKIIEKRQSVAFWCNPISGHATLYWYQQILGQGPKLLIQFQNNGVVDDSQLPKDRFSAERLKGVDSTLKIQPAKLEDSAVYLCASSLPPGQGRTKNIQYFGAGTRLSVL.